This record concerns one T cell receptor beta chain sequence. Sequencing was performed with immunoSEQ multiplex PCR; in TCRdb, only in-frame clones are kept and a portion is missing. The sample has 120,000 or so clones; roughly 89% are singletons. The germline CDR1 and CDR2 sequences are SGHVS and FQNEAQ. Trimming shortened V by 1 base and J by 7 bases, and 5 bases separated the two germline ends. This CDR3 contains 12 residues. The sample belongs to a study of blood T cell repertoires in COVID-19. This sequence joins TRBV7-8 and TRBJ2-1; D is unclear. The receptor was isolated from a man in his forties with acute or convalescent COVID-19. What was sequenced was peripheral blood. CDR3 residues: CASSLGRNEQFF. The CDR3 DNA is TGTGCCAGCAGCTTAGGCCGGAATGAGCAGTTCTTC. Full variable domain (missing parts from reference TRBV7-8 and TRBJ2-1): GAGVSQSPRYKVAKRGQDVALRCDPISGHVSLFWYQQALGQGPEFLTYFQNEAQLDKSGLPSDRFFAERPEGSVSTLKIQRTQQEDSAVYLCASSLGRNEQFFGPGTRLTVL.